This T cell receptor beta chain was sequenced for a study of blood T cell repertoires in COVID-19. Study-level information: Sites across the United States, Italy and Spain contributed samples from acute and convalescent COVID-19. T cells, B-cell-depleted T cells, or PBMCs provided the cDNA or gDNA that served as material.

Germline V gene lookup returns CDR1 SGHDN and CDR2 FVKESK. The length of the CDR3 is 13 residues. V was trimmed by 1 base and J by 7 bases, leaving 10 bases between them. Original analysis: It was from reference gene primer amplification that nucleated cell counts were estimated. The data were produced by immunoSEQ multiplex PCR, yet TCRdb's version contains in-frame clones alone and is incomplete. Clonal size and the V and J genes are those of that table, whereas D and trimming came from the DNA. The top ten hold 9.5% to 15% of the sample, which has about 240,000 clones, approximately 78% seen once.

This TCR was sampled from a woman aged 55-70 years with active or convalescent COVID-19. The source material was peripheral blood. The chain carries TRBV14 and TRBJ1-2; D ambiguous. The CDR3 coding sequence is TGTGCCAGCAGCCAAGTCCGGGATGCTGGCTACACCTTC. Its protein product is CASSQVRDAGYTF.